The source of this TCR beta chain is a study of T cell clonality in common variable immunodeficiency. Study results and limitations: TCRbeta clonality was increased in CVID versus healthy controls. The cause of increased CVID clonality remains unclear without subpopulation sequencing. Reportedly, TCR beta sequences from common variable immunodeficiency showed fewer deletions and N-nucleotide insertions.

The sample holds many counts of this clone. What it recognizes is unknown. The read comes to an end 3 residues before the CDR3 does, leaving the germline J gene to fill in the end. TCRdb keeps only in-frame clones here, not all; method: immunoSEQ multiplex PCR. Recorded here are about 60,000 clones, none singletons. The CDR3 runs to 13 residues. Trimming pared 5 bases from V and 2 bases from J, leaving 9 bases between. Per the germline V gene, CDR1 is SGDLS and CDR2 is YYNGEE. Both groups were predominantly of Caucasian heritage. The chain couples TRBV9 to TRBJ2-3; D perhaps matches TRBD1 (6 bases). Sample: peripheral blood mononuclear cells. This TCR came from a person aged 18 to 70 in good health. Incomplete CDR3 DNA: TGTGCCAGCAGAAGGACAGACACAGATACG. As protein: CASRRTDTDT. The whole CDR3 region reads CASRRTDTDTQYF.